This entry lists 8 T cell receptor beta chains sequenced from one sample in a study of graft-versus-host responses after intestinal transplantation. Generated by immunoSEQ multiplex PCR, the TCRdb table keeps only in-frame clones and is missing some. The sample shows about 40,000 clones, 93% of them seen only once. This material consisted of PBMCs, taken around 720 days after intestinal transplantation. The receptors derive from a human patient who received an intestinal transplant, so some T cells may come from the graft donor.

The CDR3 DNA reads TGCGCCAGCAGTGACTTTTTAGCGGGAGGGTACACCGGGGAGCTGTTTTTT. It specifies CASSDFLAGGYTGELFF. This chain links TRBV10-2 with TRBJ2-2, with 11 bases that match TRBD2. This CDR3 region has 17 residues. Germline CDR1 is WSHSY and CDR2 is SAAADI. The V and J ends lost 3 bases and 3 bases, in that order; junction bases with no gene match: 6.

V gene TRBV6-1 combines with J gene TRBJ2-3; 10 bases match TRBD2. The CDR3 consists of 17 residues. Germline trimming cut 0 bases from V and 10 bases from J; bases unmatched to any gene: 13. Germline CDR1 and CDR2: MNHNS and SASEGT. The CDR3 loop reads CASSEAGGAGGIQAQYF. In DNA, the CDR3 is TGTGCCAGCAGTGAAGCAGGGGGAGCGGGGGGGATTCAGGCGCAGTATTTT.

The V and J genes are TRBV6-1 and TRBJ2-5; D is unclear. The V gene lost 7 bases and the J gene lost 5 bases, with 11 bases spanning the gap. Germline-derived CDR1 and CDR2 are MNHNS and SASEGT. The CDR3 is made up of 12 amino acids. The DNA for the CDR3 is TGTGCCAGCATAAGGGCGGACGAGACCCAGTACTTC. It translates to CASIRADETQYF.

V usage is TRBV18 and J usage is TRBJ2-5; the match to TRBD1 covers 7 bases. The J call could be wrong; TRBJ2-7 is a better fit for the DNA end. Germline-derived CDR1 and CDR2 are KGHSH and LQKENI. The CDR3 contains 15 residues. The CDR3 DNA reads TGTGCCAGCTCACCTCGGACAGGCCTTTCCTACGAGCAGTACTTC. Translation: CASSPRTGLSYEQYF.

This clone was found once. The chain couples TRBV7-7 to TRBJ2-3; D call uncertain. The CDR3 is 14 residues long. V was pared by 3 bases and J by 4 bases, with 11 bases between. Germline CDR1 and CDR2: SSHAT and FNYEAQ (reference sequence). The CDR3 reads CASSFDPAADTQYF. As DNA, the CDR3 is TGTGCCAGCAGCTTCGACCCGGCGGCAGATACGCAGTATTTT.

The CDR3 DNA reads as TGTGCCAGCAGCTTGCGGAACCAAGAGACCCAGTACTTC. Translated: CASSLRNQETQYF. The V and J genes are TRBV7-3 and TRBJ2-5; D ambiguous. CDR1 and CDR2 (germline): SGHTA, FQGTGA. The CDR3 runs to 13 residues. V was clipped by 3 bases and J by 0 bases, with 5 bases between them.

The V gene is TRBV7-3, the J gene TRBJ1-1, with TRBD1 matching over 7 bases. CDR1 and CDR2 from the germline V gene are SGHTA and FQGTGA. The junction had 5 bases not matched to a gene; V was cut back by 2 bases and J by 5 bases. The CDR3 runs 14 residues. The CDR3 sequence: CASSLDREGTEAFF. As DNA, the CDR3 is TGTGCCAGCAGCTTAGACAGGGAAGGTACTGAAGCTTTCTTT. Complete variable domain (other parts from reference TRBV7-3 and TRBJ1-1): GAGVSQTPSNKVTEKGKYVELRCDPISGHTALYWYRQSLGQGPEFLIYFQGTGAADDSGLPNDRFFAVRPEGSVSTLKIQRTERGDSAVYLCASSLDREGTEAFFGQGTRLTVV.

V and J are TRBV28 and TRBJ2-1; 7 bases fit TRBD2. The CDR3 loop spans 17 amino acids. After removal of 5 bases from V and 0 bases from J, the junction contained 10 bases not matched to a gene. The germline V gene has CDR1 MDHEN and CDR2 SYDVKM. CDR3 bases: TGTGCCAGCAGTCCCCCTTCAGCGGGATCCTCCTACAATGAGCAGTTCTTC. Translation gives CASSPPSAGSSYNEQFF.